The entry below gives a single T cell receptor (beta chain) sequence along with its context. V was shortened by 3 bases and J by 3 bases, with 7 bases between the two germline ends. CDR1 is MRHNA and CDR2 is SNTAGT in the germline V gene. This CDR3 is built from 13 residues. RNA was extracted with the RNeasy kit, and a quantity of about 0.45 to 1 ug was reverse transcribed using random hexamers. TCRdb recomputed calls from the immunoSEQ multiplex PCR reads with MiXCR, one row per CDR3 protein. Of about 300,000 distinct CDR3 sequences listed, 70% to 90% are singletons. This record comes from a study of CD8 T cells in Susac syndrome. Peripheral blood CD8+ and CD4+ T cells were profiled by TCR beta sequencing.

The sequencing input was CD8+ T cells from PBMCs. This rearrangement joins TRBV6-4 to TRBJ2-3; D is unclear. This clonotype originated in a human donor with multiple sclerosis. For the CDR3, the DNA is TGTGCCAGCAGTGATGCTGAAACAGATACGCAGTATTTT. The encoded protein is CASSDAETDTQYF.